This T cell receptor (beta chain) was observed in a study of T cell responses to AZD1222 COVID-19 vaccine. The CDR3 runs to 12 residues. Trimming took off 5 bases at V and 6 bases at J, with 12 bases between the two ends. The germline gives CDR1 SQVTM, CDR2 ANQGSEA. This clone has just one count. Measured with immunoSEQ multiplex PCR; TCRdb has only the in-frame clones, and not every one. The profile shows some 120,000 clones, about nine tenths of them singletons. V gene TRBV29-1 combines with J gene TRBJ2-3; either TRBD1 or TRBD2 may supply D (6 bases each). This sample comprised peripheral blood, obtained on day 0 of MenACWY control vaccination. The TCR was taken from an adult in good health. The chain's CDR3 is CSVTTGRDTQYF. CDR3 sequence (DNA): TGCAGCGTTACCACAGGGAGGGATACGCAGTATTTT.